The present T cell receptor (beta chain) was sequenced within a study of blood T cell repertoires in COVID-19 (dated by TCRdb to about 2020). Regarding the study in general: The collaborator samples originated in the United States, Italy and Spain and spanned the acute and convalescent phases of COVID-19. The dataset comprised deeply sampled blood TCRbeta repertoires from subjects exposed to, actively infected with, or recovered from COVID-19. The prospective study material was composed of cDNA or gDNA derived from T cells, B-cell-depleted T cells, or PBMCs. The sample metadata nearly always contained a de-identified subject ID, COVID-19 status, age in years and sex. Where HLA class I and class II types were available, the types were taken from metadata supplied by the sample provider, not from assay-based typing. Samples were obtained from the ongoing ImmuneRACE study (first 160 participants) and from over 1,000 subjects provided by 6 global collaborators. The repertoires were made available in a free public database intended to serve as a resource for research on the immune response to SARS-CoV-2.

The investigation overall reported the following: The amount of clinical and demographic metadata varied by source and participant and was provided uncurated.

One collaborating source in Seattle enrolled patients during active infection and followed them longitudinally through the course of disease. Each collaborating institution followed its own protocols to collect whole blood in K2EDTA tubes. For TCRbeta analysis, collaborator samples were shipped as frozen whole blood, as isolated PBMCs, or as DNA extracted from either sample type. Per the germline V gene, MDHEN is the CDR1 and SYDVKM is the CDR2. The cysteine opens and the phenylalanine closes a CDR3 of 13 amino acids. CDR3 DNA only is kept here, 39 bases in frame from base 1. The V and J ends are trimmed by 3 bases and 6 bases, leaving 8 bases between them. TCRbeta CDR3 regions were amplified from genomic DNA using the immunoSEQ Assay, a bias-controlled multiplex PCR. From the authors' description of their analysis: Nucleated cell counts per sample were estimated from amplification of reference gene primers within the assay. To quantify the absolute abundance of each unique TCRbeta CDR3 rearrangement, sequence reads were collapsed and filtered. For each sample, productive Simpson clonality was calculated by taking the square root of Simpson's diversity index across productive rearrangements. Drawn from immuneACCESS, this table holds only the in-frame rearrangements with V and J called that TCRdb kept. Clones are partly lost; checked studies trace under half to an unresolved V gene and leave the rest unexplained. V and J calls and clone size are those listed in that table; D and trimming were worked out from the DNA. The sample profile shows roughly 120,000 clones; roughly 90% of them were found once. Of the sample, around 1.9% is held by the ten largest clones.

Points on this clone: The specificity of this receptor is unknown. Per-nucleotide qualities are absent, and no much larger clonotype sits a single base away.

The specimen sequenced was peripheral blood. This chain joins TRBV28 to TRBJ2-2; the D gene remains uncertain. The clonotype was recovered from a middle-aged man with COVID-19, enrolled during active disease. CDR3 loop: CASSLQFSGELFF. Here is the DNA: TGTGCCAGCAGTTTGCAGTTCTCCGGGGAGCTGTTTTTT.